The clone carrying this T cell receptor (beta chain) was counted between two and nine times. These data are taken from a study of blood T cell repertoires in COVID-19. Trimming at V came to 4 bases and at J to 6 bases, leaving 11 bases not matched to a gene. There are 16 residues in the CDR3. Per germline, CDR1 SGHRS and CDR2 YFSETQ. Here immunoSEQ multiplex PCR was the method, and the copy in TCRdb shows in-frame clones only, minus some. This sample yields over 150,000 clones, of which around 83% are seen a single time; roughly 12% belongs to the top ten. The gene calls are TRBV5-1 and TRBJ1-4; 8 nucleotides align to TRBD1. The clonotype was recovered from a woman aged 55-70 years with COVID-19, enrolled during active disease. The sample was peripheral blood. CDR3 sequence: CASSPGGRQGYEKLFF. CDR3 bases: TGCGCCAGCAGCCCCGGAGGCCGACAGGGGTATGAAAAACTGTTTTTT.